The clone carrying this TCR beta chain showed up just a few times. The sample originates from a study of tissue T cells after allogeneic stem cell transplantation. Per the germline V gene, CDR1 is LGHDT and CDR2 is YNNKEL (reference sequence). J was trimmed by 5 bases and V by 5 bases; bases with no gene match: 10. The CDR3 is made up of 15 amino acids. Sequencing used immunoSEQ multiplex PCR; TCRdb keeps in-frame clones, though not all of them. Of about 2,700 clones in the sample, 72% were seen once. Adult allogeneic hematopoietic cell transplant recipients with steroid-refractory graft-versus-host disease were prospectively enrolled for research autopsy.

The receptor was derived from a male patient at least 60 years old with steroid-refractory graft-versus-host disease after an allogeneic stem cell transplant. The T cells may partly be graft donor cells. Sample: colon tissue, taken at autopsy. This sequence joins TRBV3-1 (or the pseudogene TRBV3-2) and TRBJ2-7; TRBD1 aligns across 9 bases. The CDR3 DNA follows: TGTGCCAGCAGCGGACCGGGACAGGGAATCGACGAGCAGTACTTC. Its translation: CASSGPGQGIDEQYF.